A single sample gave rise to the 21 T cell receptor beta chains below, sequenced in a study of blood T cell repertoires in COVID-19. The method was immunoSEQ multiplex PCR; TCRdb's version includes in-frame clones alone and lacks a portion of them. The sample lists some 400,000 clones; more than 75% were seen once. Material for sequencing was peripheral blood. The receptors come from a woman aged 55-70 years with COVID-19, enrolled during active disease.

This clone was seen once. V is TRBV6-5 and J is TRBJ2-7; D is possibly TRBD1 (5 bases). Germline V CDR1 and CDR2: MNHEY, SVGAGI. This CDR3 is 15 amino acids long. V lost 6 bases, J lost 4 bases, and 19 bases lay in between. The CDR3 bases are TGTGCCAGCAGCCGCCGACAGCCCAGTCCTTACGAGCAGTACTTC. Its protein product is CASSRRQPSPYEQYF.

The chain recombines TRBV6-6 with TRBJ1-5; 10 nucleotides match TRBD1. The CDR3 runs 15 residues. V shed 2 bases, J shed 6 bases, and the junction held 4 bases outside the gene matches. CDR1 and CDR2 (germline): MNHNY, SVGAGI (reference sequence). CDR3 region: CASSYEGTGVQPQHF. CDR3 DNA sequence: TGTGCCAGCAGTTACGAAGGGACAGGGGTTCAGCCCCAGCATTTT.

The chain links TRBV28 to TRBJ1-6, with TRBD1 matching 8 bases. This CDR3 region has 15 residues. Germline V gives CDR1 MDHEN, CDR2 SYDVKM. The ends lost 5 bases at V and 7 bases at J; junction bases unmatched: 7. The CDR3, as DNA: TGTGCCAGCAGTGCCCGGACAGGGCCAAATTCACCCCTCCACTTT. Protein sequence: CASSARTGPNSPLHF.

For the CDR3, the DNA is TGTGCCAGCTCAGCCGGGACAGGTTCCTCTGGGGCCAACGTCCTGACTTTC. Amino acids: CASSAGTGSSGANVLTF. J is TRBJ2-6 and V is TRBV18; TRBD1 aligns across 8 bases. The V gene's germline CDR1 is KGHSH and CDR2 LQKENI. The CDR3 has 17 amino acids. The trim removed 5 bases at V and 0 bases at J, leaving 6 bases unmatched.

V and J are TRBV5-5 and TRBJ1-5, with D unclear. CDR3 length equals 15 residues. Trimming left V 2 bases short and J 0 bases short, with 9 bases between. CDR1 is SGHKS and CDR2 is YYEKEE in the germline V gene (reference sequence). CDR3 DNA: TGTGCCAGCAGCTTCCGGGGATATAGCAATCAGCCCCAGCATTTT. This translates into CASSFRGYSNQPQHF.

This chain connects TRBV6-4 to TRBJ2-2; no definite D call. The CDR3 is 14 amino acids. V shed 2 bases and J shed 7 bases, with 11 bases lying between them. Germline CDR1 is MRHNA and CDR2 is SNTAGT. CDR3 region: CASSDTYTRGELFF. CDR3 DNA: TGTGCCAGCAGTGACACGTACACCCGCGGGGAGCTGTTTTTT.

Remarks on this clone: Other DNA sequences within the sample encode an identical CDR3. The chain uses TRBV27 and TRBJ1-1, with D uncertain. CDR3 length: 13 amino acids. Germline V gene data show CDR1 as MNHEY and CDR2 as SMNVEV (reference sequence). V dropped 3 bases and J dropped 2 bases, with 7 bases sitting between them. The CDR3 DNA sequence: TGTGCCAGCAGTTTGGGAGGTAACACTGAAGCTTTCTTT. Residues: CASSLGGNTEAFF.

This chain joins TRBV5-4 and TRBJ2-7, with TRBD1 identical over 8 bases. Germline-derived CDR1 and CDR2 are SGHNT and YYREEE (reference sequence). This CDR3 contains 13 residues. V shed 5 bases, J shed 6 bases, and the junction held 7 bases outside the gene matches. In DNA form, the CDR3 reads TGTGCCAGCAGTTCCGGACAGGGCTTCGAGCAGTACTTC. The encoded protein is CASSSGQGFEQYF. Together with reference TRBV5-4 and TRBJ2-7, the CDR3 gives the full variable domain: ETGVTQSPTHLIKTRGQQVTLRCSSQSGHNTVSWYQQALGQGPQFIFQYYREEENGRGNFPPRFSGLQFPNYSSELNVNALELDDSALYLCASSSGQGFEQYFGPGTRLTVT.

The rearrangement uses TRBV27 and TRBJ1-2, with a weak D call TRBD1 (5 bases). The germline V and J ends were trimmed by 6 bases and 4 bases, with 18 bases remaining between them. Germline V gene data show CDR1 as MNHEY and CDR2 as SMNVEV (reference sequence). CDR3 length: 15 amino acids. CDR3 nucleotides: TGTGCCAGCAGCTCCAGGGTTCAGGGTATCTATGGCTACACCTTC. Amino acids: CASSSRVQGIYGYTF.

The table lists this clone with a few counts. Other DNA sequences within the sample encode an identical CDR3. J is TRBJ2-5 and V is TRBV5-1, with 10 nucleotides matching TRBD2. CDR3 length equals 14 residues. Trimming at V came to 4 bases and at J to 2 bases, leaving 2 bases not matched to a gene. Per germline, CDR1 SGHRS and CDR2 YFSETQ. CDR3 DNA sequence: TGCGCCAGCAGCCCAGCGGGGGGGCAAGAGACCCAGTACTTC. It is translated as CASSPAGGQETQYF.

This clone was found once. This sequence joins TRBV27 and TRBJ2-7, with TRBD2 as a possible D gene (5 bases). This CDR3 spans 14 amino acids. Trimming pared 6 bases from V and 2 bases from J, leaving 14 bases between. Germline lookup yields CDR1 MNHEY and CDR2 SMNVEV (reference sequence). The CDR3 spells CASSAGRETYEQYF. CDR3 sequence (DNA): TGTGCCAGCAGCGCCGGACGGGAAACCTACGAGCAGTACTTC.

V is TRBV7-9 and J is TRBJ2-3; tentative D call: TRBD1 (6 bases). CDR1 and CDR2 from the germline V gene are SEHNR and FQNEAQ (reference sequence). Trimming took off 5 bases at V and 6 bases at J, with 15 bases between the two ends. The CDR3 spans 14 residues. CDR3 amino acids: CASSQVDSGDTQYF. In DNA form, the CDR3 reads TGTGCCAGCAGCCAGGTGGACAGTGGGGATACGCAGTATTTT.

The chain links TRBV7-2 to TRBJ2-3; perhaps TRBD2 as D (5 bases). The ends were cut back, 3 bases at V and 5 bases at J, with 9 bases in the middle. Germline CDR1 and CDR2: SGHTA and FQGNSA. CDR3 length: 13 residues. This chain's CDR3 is CASSLFEGDTQYF. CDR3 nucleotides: TGTGCCAGCAGCTTGTTCGAGGGAGATACGCAGTATTTT.

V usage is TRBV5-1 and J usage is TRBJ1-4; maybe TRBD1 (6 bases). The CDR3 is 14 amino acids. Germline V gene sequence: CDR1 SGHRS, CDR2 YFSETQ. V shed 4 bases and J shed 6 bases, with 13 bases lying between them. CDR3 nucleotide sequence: TGCGCCAGCAGCCCCCGGGAGGGGGATGAAAAACTGTTTTTT. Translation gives CASSPREGDEKLFF.

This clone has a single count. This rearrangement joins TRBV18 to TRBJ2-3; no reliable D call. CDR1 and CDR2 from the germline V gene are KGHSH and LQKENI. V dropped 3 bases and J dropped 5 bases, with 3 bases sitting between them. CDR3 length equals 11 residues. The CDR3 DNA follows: TGTGCCAGCTCACCGAGAGATACGCAGTATTTT. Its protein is CASSPRDTQYF.

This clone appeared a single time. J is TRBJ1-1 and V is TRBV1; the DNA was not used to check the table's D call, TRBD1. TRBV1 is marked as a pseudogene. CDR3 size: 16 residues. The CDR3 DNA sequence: TGCACCAGCAGCCATCCCCGGGACAGGGCGAACACTGAAGCTTTCTTT. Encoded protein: CTSSHPRDRANTEAFF.

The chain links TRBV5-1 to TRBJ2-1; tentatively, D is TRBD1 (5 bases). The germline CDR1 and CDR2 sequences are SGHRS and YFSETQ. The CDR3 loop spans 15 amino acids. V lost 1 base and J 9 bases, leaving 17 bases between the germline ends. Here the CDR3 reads CASSLLRDSRGEQFF. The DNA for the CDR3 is TGCGCCAGCAGCTTGTTAAGAGACTCAAGGGGTGAGCAGTTCTTC.

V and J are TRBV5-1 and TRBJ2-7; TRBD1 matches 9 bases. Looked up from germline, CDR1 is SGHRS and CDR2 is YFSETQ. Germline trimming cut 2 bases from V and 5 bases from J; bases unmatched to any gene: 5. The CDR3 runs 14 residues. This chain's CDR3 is CASSFGTGYNEQYF. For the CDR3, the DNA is TGCGCCAGCAGCTTCGGGACAGGGTATAACGAGCAGTACTTC.

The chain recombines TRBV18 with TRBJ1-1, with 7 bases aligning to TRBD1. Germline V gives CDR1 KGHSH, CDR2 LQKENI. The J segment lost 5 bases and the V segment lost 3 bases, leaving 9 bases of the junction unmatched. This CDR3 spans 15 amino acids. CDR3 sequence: CASSPPQGRETEAFF. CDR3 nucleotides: TGTGCCAGCTCACCTCCACAGGGGCGAGAGACTGAAGCTTTCTTT.

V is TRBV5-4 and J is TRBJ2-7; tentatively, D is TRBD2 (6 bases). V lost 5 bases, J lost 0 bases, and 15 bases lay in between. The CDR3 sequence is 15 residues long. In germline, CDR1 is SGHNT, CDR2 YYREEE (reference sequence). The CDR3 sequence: CASRRDVAGSYEQYF. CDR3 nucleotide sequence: TGTGCCAGCAGGCGGGATGTGGCAGGCTCCTACGAGCAGTACTTC. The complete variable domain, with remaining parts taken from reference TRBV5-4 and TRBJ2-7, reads ETGVTQSPTHLIKTRGQQVTLRCSSQSGHNTVSWYQQALGQGPQFIFQYYREEENGRGNFPPRFSGLQFPNYSSELNVNALELDDSALYLCASRRDVAGSYEQYFGPGTRLTVT.

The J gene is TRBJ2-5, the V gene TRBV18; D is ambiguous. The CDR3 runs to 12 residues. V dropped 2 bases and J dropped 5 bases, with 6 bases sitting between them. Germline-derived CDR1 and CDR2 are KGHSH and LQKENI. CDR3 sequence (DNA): TGTGCCAGCTCACCAGAGAGGGAGACCCAGTACTTC. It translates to CASSPERETQYF.